The clone carrying this T cell receptor beta chain has only one observation. No antigen is known for it. The CDR3 runs 15 residues. The V gene end was trimmed by 3 bases and the J gene end by 11 bases; junction bases not matched to a gene: 6. The germline V gene has CDR1 MDHEN and CDR2 SYDVKM. Expressed TCRB transcripts got sequenced, as all isolated RNA was reverse transcribed. Sequencing was performed with immunoSEQ multiplex PCR; in TCRdb, only in-frame clones are kept and a portion is missing. The sample includes 810,000 or so clones, roughly a sixth seen only once; the top ten take 0.023%. The data were obtained in a study of beta chain features in type 1 diabetes. Study-wide results and limits: Type 1 diabetes patients showed a moderate but significant shortening of TCRB CDR3s in all four CD4+ subsets. A potential PCR bias toward shorter templates would be equal in patient and control samples. The influence of HLA type on TCRB rearrangement stayed undetermined. cDNA-based reads could over-represent cells with high TCR expression.

The sequence was collected from a young woman in good health. The rearrangement uses TRBV28 and TRBJ2-1, with 14 bases identical to TRBD2. The sample was naive CD4+ T cells from blood. The CDR3 region has the DNA TGTGCCAGCAGTTTCCCGGGACTAGCGGGAGATAAGCAGTTCTTC. This sequence encodes CASSFPGLAGDKQFF. Together with reference TRBV28 and TRBJ2-1, the CDR3 gives the full variable domain: DVKVTQSSRYLVKRTGEKVFLECVQDMDHENMFWYRQDPGLGLRLIYFSYDVKMKEKGDIPEGYSVSREKKERFSLILESASTNQTSMYLCASSFPGLAGDKQFFGPGTRLTVL.